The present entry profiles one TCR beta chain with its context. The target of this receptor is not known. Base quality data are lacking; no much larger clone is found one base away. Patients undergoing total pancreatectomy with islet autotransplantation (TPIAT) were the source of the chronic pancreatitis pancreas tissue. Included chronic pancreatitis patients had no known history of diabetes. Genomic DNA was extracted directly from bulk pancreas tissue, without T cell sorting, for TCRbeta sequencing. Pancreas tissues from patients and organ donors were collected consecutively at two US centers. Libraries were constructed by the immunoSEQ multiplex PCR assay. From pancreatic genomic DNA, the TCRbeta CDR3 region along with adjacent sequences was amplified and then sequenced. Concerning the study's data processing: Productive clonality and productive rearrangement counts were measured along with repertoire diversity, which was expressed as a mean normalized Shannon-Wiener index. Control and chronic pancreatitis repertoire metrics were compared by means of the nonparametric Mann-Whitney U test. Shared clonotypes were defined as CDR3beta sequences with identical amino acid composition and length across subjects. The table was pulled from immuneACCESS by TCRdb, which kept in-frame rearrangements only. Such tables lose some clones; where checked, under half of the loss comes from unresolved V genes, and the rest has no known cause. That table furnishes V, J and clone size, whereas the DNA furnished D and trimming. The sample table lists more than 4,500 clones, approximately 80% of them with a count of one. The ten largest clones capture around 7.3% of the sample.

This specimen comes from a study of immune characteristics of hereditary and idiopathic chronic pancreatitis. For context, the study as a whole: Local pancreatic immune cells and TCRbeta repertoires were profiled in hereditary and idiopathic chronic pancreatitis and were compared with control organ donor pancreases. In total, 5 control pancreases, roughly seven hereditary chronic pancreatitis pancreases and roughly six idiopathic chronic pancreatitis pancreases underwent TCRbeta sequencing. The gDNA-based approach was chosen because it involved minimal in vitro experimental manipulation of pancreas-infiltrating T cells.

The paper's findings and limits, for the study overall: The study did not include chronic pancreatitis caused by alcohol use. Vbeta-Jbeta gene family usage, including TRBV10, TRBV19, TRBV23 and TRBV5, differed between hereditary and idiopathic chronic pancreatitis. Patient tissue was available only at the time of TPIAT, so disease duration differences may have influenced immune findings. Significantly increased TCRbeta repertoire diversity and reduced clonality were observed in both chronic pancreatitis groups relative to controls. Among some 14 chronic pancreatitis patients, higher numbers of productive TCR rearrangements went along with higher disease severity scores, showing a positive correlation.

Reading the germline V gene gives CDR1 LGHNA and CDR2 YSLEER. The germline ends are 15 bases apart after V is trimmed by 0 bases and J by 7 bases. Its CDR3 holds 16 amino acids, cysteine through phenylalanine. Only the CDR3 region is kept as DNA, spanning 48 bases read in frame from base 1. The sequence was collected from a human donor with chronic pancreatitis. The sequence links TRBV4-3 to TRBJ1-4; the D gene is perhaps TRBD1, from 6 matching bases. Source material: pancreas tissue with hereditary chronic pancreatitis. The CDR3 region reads CASSQDQPQGGEKLFF. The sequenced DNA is TGCGCCAGCAGCCAAGATCAGCCACAGGGAGGTGAAAAACTGTTTTTT.